Listed below are T cell receptor beta chains from one sample, sequenced in a study of vaccination effects on CD4 cells after COVID-19. Produced via immunoSEQ multiplex PCR; TCRdb's table is partial and in-frame only. This sample yields under 40,000 clones, of which roughly 82% are seen a single time; about 2.8% belongs to the top ten. Their antigen targets remain unknown. The sample was CD4+ T cells from PBMCs cultured without peptide, taken before COVID-19 vaccination. These receptors all stem from a human donor who received a COVID-19 vaccine. The CDR3 runs from the conserved cysteine through the conserved F or W. The D gene is left open where the match is weak. Not every row has a clone size; where given, it reads once, few, many or a size class.

>TRBD2|TRBJ2-1|-|TRBV3-1/TRBV3-2
CASSRGGGASKSYNEQFF
TGTGCCAGCAGCCGTGGCGGGGGGGCGAGTAAGTCCTACAATGAGCAGTTCTTC
>-|TRBJ1-2|-|TRBV5-4
CASSLDGGVVVGNYGYTF
TGTGCCAGCAGCTTGGATGGAGGGGTGGTAGTCGGTAACTATGGCTACACCTTC
>TRBD2|TRBJ2-5|-|TRBV27
CASSLSLPGTSGGQVFETQYF
TGTGCCAGCAGTTTAAGTTTACCTGGGACTAGCGGGGGGCAAGTGTTTGAGACCCAGTACTTC
>TRBD1|TRBJ1-4|-|TRBV6-5
CASSYSDRWNEKLFF
TGTGCCAGCAGTTACTCGGACAGGTGGAATGAAAAACTGTTTTTT
>-|TRBJ1-4|-|TRBV10-3
CAISQGSNEKLFF
TGTGCCATTTCACAGGGCTCTAATGAAAAACTGTTTTTT
>TRBD1|TRBJ2-2|-|TRBV6-5
CASNRQGNTGELFF
TGTGCCAGCAACCGACAGGGCAACACCGGGGAGCTGTTTTTT
>-|TRBJ1-3|-|TRBV9
CASSQGGTGNTIYF
TGTGCCAGCAGCCAAGGGGGAACCGGAAACACCATATATTTT
>-|TRBJ2-4|-|TRBV12-5
CASGHFIAKNIQYF
TGTGCTAGTGGCCATTTCATAGCCAAAAACATTCAGTACTTC
>-|TRBJ2-1|-|TRBV2
CASRDGPPKPYNEQFF
TGTGCCAGCAGGGATGGTCCCCCGAAGCCCTACAATGAGCAGTTCTTC
>-|TRBJ2-3|-|TRBV5-8
CASSLRVATDTQYF
TGTGCCAGCAGCTTGCGTGTTGCCACAGATACGCAGTATTTT
>-|TRBJ2-3|-|TRBV9
CASSVMGGDTQYF
TGTGCCAGCAGCGTTATGGGGGGAGATACGCAGTATTTT
>TRBD1|TRBJ1-6|once|TRBV2
CASRAGTGVSPLHF
TGTGCCAGCAGGGCCGGGACAGGGGTTTCACCCCTCCACTTT
>-|TRBJ2-5|few|TRBV27
CASSFRQGGETQYF
TGTGCCAGCAGTTTCCGCCAGGGTGGAGAGACCCAGTACTTC
>TRBD1|TRBJ1-5|-|TRBV15
CATSRVIIWDRGQGGNQPQHF
TGTGCCACCAGCAGAGTGATCATCTGGGACAGGGGGCAGGGTGGCAATCAGCCCCAGCATTTT
>-|TRBJ2-1|-|TRBV4-3
CASSHLIDEGNEQFF
TGCGCCAGCAGCCACCTTATCGATGAGGGGAATGAGCAGTTCTTC
>TRBD1|TRBJ1-5|-|TRBV10-1
CASSEPTGWQPQHF
TGCGCCAGCAGTGAGCCGACAGGGTGGCAGCCCCAGCATTTT
>-|TRBJ1-2|once|TRBV10-3
CAIRETGTNYGYTF
TGTGCCATCAGGGAGACAGGTACTAACTATGGCTACACCTTC
>TRBD1|TRBJ2-2|-|TRBV9
CASSAREQGAQSTGELFF
TGTGCCAGCAGCGCGAGGGAACAGGGGGCGCAGAGCACCGGGGAGCTGTTTTTT
>-|TRBJ1-5|medium-sized|TRBV25-1
CASSRGYQPQHF
TGTGCCAGCAGTCGCGGGTATCAGCCCCAGCATTTT
>-|TRBJ1-2|once|TRBV25-1
CASSEYFPVWGYTF
TGTGCCAGCAGTGAATATTTTCCAGTCTGGGGCTACACCTTC
>-|TRBJ2-3|-|TRBV7-2
CASTARIDTQYF
TGTGCCAGCACCGCACGGATCGATACGCAGTATTTT
>-|TRBJ2-1|once|TRBV24-1
CATSDFPGASSYNEQFF
TGTGCCACCAGTGATTTTCCAGGGGCAAGCTCCTACAATGAGCAGTTCTTC
>TRBD1|TRBJ1-4|-|TRBV7-9
CASSSDRDSPEKLFF
TGTGCCAGCAGCTCCGACCGGGACAGCCCGGAAAAACTGTTTTTT
>-|TRBJ2-5|-|TRBV4-2
CASSQGSAGQETQYF
TGTGCCAGCAGCCAAGGGTCGGCAGGACAAGAGACCCAGTACTTC
>-|TRBJ1-1|few|TRBV9
CASGPRNTEAFF
TGTGCCAGCGGACCCCGGAACACTGAAGCTTTCTTT
>-|TRBJ1-3|-|TRBV4-1
CASSQMAGNTIYF
TGCGCCAGCAGCCAAATGGCTGGAAACACCATATATTTT
>TRBD1|TRBJ1-1|-|TRBV7-2
CASSLEGTVNTEAFF
TGTGCCAGCAGCTTAGAGGGGACAGTGAACACTGAAGCTTTCTTT
>TRBD1|TRBJ1-5|once|TRBV29-1
CSVVDRRQKQPQHF
TGCAGCGTCGTGGACAGGAGGCAAAAACAGCCCCAGCATTTT
>-|TRBJ2-2|once|TRBV5-1
CATRTVFSNGELFF
TGCGCCACCCGGACAGTCTTTTCGAACGGGGAGCTGTTTTTT
>TRBD1|TRBJ1-1|few|TRBV28
CASSSQGASNTEAFF
TGTGCCAGCAGTTCGCAGGGGGCGTCGAACACTGAAGCTTTCTTT
>-|TRBJ1-1|few|TRBV12-3/TRBV12-4
CASSLGGGAFF
TGTGCCAGCAGTTTAGGTGGGGGGGCTTTCTTT
>TRBD1|TRBJ1-6|-|TRBV28
CASSFGIDRDYSPLHF
TGTGCCAGCAGTTTCGGGATAGACAGGGATTATTCACCCCTCCACTTT